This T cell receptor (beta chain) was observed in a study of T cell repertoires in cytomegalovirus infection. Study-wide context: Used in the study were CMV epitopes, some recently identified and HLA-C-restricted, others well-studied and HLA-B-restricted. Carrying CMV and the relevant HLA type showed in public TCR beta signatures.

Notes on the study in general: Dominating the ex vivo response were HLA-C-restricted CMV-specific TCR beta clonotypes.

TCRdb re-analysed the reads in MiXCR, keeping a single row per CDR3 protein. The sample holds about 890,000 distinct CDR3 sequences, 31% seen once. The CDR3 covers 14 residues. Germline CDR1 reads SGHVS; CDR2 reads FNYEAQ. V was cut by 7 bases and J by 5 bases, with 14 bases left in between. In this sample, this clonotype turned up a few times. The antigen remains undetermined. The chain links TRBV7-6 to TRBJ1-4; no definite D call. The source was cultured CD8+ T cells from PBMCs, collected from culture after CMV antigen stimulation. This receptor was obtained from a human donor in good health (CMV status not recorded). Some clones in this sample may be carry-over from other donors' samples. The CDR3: CASTPLGGNEKLFF. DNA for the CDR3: TGTGCCAGCACTCCCCTGGGAGGGAATGAAAAACTGTTTTTT.